These 29 T cell receptor beta chains came from one sample sequenced in a study of lymphopenia after photon versus proton radiotherapy. Sequencing used immunoSEQ multiplex PCR; TCRdb keeps in-frame clones, though not all of them. The table includes some 38,000 clones, 80% to 95% detected once. Sequences were derived from peripheral blood, sampled from a patient treated with photon-based radiotherapy. Receptor source: a man aged 55 to 69 with cholangiocarcinoma.

This chain links TRBV2 with TRBJ2-6; D unresolved. V was shortened by 4 bases and J by 1 base, with 11 bases between the two germline ends. Germline-derived CDR1 and CDR2 are SNHLY and FYNNEI. The CDR3 is 16 residues long. The CDR3 nucleotides are TGTGCCAGCAGTGCCCCAGGTCGGTCTGGGGCCAACGTCCTGACTTTC. Translated, it gives CASSAPGRSGANVLTF.

The CDR3 DNA follows: TGTGCCAGCAGTGTCAGGACAGGGATCTCCTACGAGCAGTACTTC. Its translation: CASSVRTGISYEQYF. The genes are TRBV6-1 and TRBJ2-7; 8 bases align to TRBD1. The CDR3 is 15 amino acids. Germline-derived CDR1 and CDR2 are MNHNS and SASEGT. The V gene end was trimmed by 4 bases and the J gene end by 0 bases; junction bases not matched to a gene: 5.

V gene TRBV10-3 combines with J gene TRBJ2-5; 13 nucleotides match TRBD2. CDR1 is ENHRY, CDR2 SYGVKD, per germline. J lost 5 bases, V lost 6 bases, and 9 bases had no gene match. The CDR3 contains 16 residues. CDR3 sequence: CAISPGLAGAGETQYF. The CDR3 bases are TGTGCCATCAGCCCCGGACTAGCGGGGGCCGGGGAGACCCAGTACTTC.

V and J are TRBV5-1 and TRBJ2-7; 9 nucleotides align to TRBD1. V was clipped by 5 bases and J by 6 bases; unmatched bases: 9. The CDR3 extends over 14 amino acids. The V gene's germline CDR1 is SGHRS and CDR2 YFSETQ. CDR3 in DNA: TGCGCCAGCAGGGGGACAGGGTTTATCGGCGAGCAGTACTTC. It codes for CASRGTGFIGEQYF.

This chain links TRBV5-1 with TRBJ2-7; the match to TRBD1 covers 9 bases. Germline V gene lookup returns CDR1 SGHRS and CDR2 YFSETQ. V gave up 3 bases and J gave up 0 bases; unmatched junction bases: 10. This CDR3 has 17 amino acids. Here the CDR3 reads CASSWEPGQGHSYEQYF. In nucleotides, the CDR3 is TGCGCCAGCAGCTGGGAACCGGGACAGGGCCACTCCTACGAGCAGTACTTC.

This clone was detected once. The rearrangement joins TRBV29-1 to TRBJ2-7; 10 nucleotides line up with TRBD2. CDR1 SQVTM and CDR2 ANQGSEA come from the germline V gene. Unmatched junction bases numbered 8, after V lost 6 bases and J lost 3 bases. The length of the CDR3 is 14 residues. The CDR3 is CSVVRASGGYEQYF. CDR3 sequence (DNA): TGCAGCGTCGTTAGGGCTAGCGGGGGCTACGAGCAGTACTTC.

The rearrangement links TRBV19 to TRBJ2-5; weak D call: TRBD1 (5 bases). CDR1 LNHDA and CDR2 SQIVND come from the germline V gene (reference sequence). The CDR3 runs to 14 residues. V was cut by 5 bases and J by 1 base, with 11 bases left in between. The CDR3 DNA reads TGTGCCAGTAGTCCCCGACAGACCCAAGAGACCCAGTACTTC. Translating it yields CASSPRQTQETQYF.

The chain combines TRBV11-3 with TRBJ2-5; TRBD2 is a possible D gene (5 bases). The V end was cut by 1 base, the J end by 5 bases, with 11 bases between. Germline CDR1 reads SGHNT; CDR2 reads YENEEA. This CDR3 region has 14 residues. CDR3 nucleotides: TGTGCCAGCAGCTTAGCGGGGTACTCGGAGACCCAGTACTTC. This encodes CASSLAGYSETQYF.

The CDR3 sequence is CAIRTGHSGNYEQYF. DNA of the CDR3: TGTGCCATCAGGACAGGTCATAGCGGGAACTACGAGCAGTACTTC. V gene TRBV10-3 combines with J gene TRBJ2-7; 8 nucleotides match TRBD2. The CDR3 runs 15 residues. The ends lost 6 bases at V and 3 bases at J; junction bases unmatched: 10. Germline V gene data show CDR1 as ENHRY and CDR2 as SYGVKD.

This chain connects TRBV5-1 to TRBJ2-1; 7 nucleotides line up with TRBD1. The V gene's germline CDR1 is SGHRS and CDR2 YFSETQ. The CDR3 consists of 15 residues. The V segment lost 2 bases and the J segment 1 base; nucleotides outside the gene matches: 3. CDR3 coding DNA: TGCGCCAGCAGCTTAGGGACAGAATCCTACAATGAGCAGTTCTTC. It translates to CASSLGTESYNEQFF.

The chain combines TRBV19 with TRBJ2-2, with TRBD2 identical over 8 bases. Germline CDR1 LNHDA, CDR2 SQIVND (reference sequence). J was trimmed by 0 bases and V by 3 bases; bases with no gene match: 3. The CDR3 loop spans 16 amino acids. The CDR3: CASSMRGVSNTGELFF. The CDR3 region has the DNA TGTGCCAGTAGTATGCGGGGGGTCTCGAACACCGGGGAGCTGTTTTTT. The whole variable domain, remainder taken from reference TRBV19 and TRBJ2-2, is DGGITQSPKYLFRKEGQNVTLSCEQNLNHDAMYWYRQDPGQGLRLIYYSQIVNDFQKGDIAEGYSVSREKKESFPLTVTSAQKNPTAFYLCASSMRGVSNTGELFFGEGSRLTVL.

This chain joins TRBV10-1 and TRBJ2-3; D might be TRBD2 (6 bases). The CDR3 contains 15 residues. The V and J ends lost 9 bases and 0 bases respectively, with 16 bases between them. The germline V gene has CDR1 WNHNN and CDR2 SYGVQD (reference sequence). In DNA, the CDR3 is TGCGCCAGTAGACGGCGGGAATTGAGCACAGATACGCAGTATTTT. Translated, it gives CASRRRELSTDTQYF.

The genes are TRBV11-2 and TRBJ1-4; possibly TRBD1 for D (5 bases). CDR1 is SGHAT and CDR2 is FQNNGV in the germline V gene. This CDR3 contains 15 residues. Trimming cost V 4 bases and J 4 bases, with 13 bases left between them. CDR3 sequence (DNA): TGTGCCAGCAGCTCCTCAGGGCTATTTAATGAAAAACTGTTTTTT. Translating it yields CASSSSGLFNEKLFF. The full variable domain, in which reference TRBV11-2 and TRBJ1-4 provide the parts outside the CDR3, is EAGVAQSPRYKIIEKRQSVAFWCNPISGHATLYWYQQILGQGPKLLIQFQNNGVVDDSQLPKDRFSAERLKGVDSTLKIQPAKLEDSAVYLCASSSSGLFNEKLFFGSGTQLSVL.

The V call is TRBV28, the J call TRBJ1-1; the match to TRBD1 covers 8 bases. The V and J ends lost 7 bases and 5 bases, in that order; junction bases with no gene match: 15. Germline V gene data show CDR1 as MDHEN and CDR2 as SYDVKM. The CDR3 loop spans 16 amino acids. CDR3: CASTIVSYRGFTEAFF. CDR3 DNA: TGTGCCAGCACCATAGTGTCGTACAGGGGGTTTACTGAAGCTTTCTTT. Drawing the rest from reference TRBV28 and TRBJ1-1, the complete variable domain is DVKVTQSSRYLVKRTGEKVFLECVQDMDHENMFWYRQDPGLGLRLIYFSYDVKMKEKGDIPEGYSVSREKKERFSLILESASTNQTSMYLCASTIVSYRGFTEAFFGQGTRLTVV.

This rearrangement joins TRBV2 to TRBJ2-7; D call uncertain. This CDR3 spans 14 amino acids. V was cut by 6 bases and J by 6 bases, with 18 bases left in between. Germline CDR1 SNHLY, CDR2 FYNNEI. CDR3 nucleotide sequence: TGTGCCAGCAGCGAAATTATTGACACGTCCGAGCAGTACTTC. Amino acid sequence: CASSEIIDTSEQYF.

CDR3 bases: TGTGCCAGCAGCTTAGATATACGGGGACAGGGGAGGACTAATGAAAAACTGTTTTTT. Its translation: CASSLDIRGQGRTNEKLFF. This chain joins TRBV11-2 and TRBJ1-4; 10 nucleotides agree with TRBD1. With V trimmed by 0 bases and J by 2 bases, 9 bases remained unmatched. The CDR3 sequence is 19 residues long. Germline V CDR1 and CDR2: SGHAT, FQNNGV.

In the case of this clone: Other DNA sequences in this specimen translate into the identical CDR3. J is TRBJ2-3 and V is TRBV19; 12 bases map to TRBD1. The CDR3 is made up of 16 amino acids. V dropped 6 bases and J dropped 3; count of bases not matched to a gene: 7. Germline V CDR1 and CDR2: LNHDA, SQIVND (reference sequence). Here the CDR3 reads CASSRDRGLETDTQYF. The CDR3 nucleotides are TGTGCCAGTAGCCGGGACAGGGGGCTAGAAACAGATACGCAGTATTTT. Variable domain in full (rest from reference TRBV19 and TRBJ2-3): DGGITQSPKYLFRKEGQNVTLSCEQNLNHDAMYWYRQDPGQGLRLIYYSQIVNDFQKGDIAEGYSVSREKKESFPLTVTSAQKNPTAFYLCASSRDRGLETDTQYFGPGTRLTVL.

The J gene is TRBJ2-7, the V gene TRBV6-6, with TRBD1 identical over 7 bases. V dropped 2 bases and J dropped 0; count of bases not matched to a gene: 4. Germline CDR1 is MNHNY and CDR2 is SVGAGI (reference sequence). CDR3 length equals 15 residues. The CDR3 sequence: CASSYPGQASYEQYF. CDR3 DNA: TGTGCCAGCAGTTACCCTGGACAGGCCTCCTACGAGCAGTACTTC.

The V gene is TRBV11-2, the J gene TRBJ2-2; either TRBD1 or TRBD2 may fit D (5 bases each). V lost 5 bases and J lost 1, with 11 bases in between. This CDR3 region has 15 residues. Germline loops: CDR1 SGHAT, CDR2 FQNNGV. Here the CDR3 reads CASSVGTVNTGELFF. The CDR3 bases are TGTGCCAGCAGCGTCGGGACGGTGAACACCGGGGAGCTGTTTTTT. Drawing the rest from reference TRBV11-2 and TRBJ2-2, the complete variable domain is EAGVAQSPRYKIIEKRQSVAFWCNPISGHATLYWYQQILGQGPKLLIQFQNNGVVDDSQLPKDRFSAERLKGVDSTLKIQPAKLEDSAVYLCASSVGTVNTGELFFGEGSRLTVL.

V is TRBV7-2 and J is TRBJ2-2; D unresolved. Germline loops: CDR1 SGHTA, CDR2 FQGNSA. This CDR3 contains 14 residues. V lost 2 bases and J 2 bases, leaving 6 bases between the germline ends. The CDR3 DNA sequence: TGTGCCAGCAGCTTAATAAGAAACACCGGGGAGCTGTTTTTT. Protein sequence: CASSLIRNTGELFF.

The chain has TRBV19 and TRBJ2-5; 11 positions match TRBD2. Germline CDR1 reads LNHDA; CDR2 reads SQIVND (reference sequence). The CDR3 runs to 15 residues. Trimming cost V 4 bases and J 4 bases; bases outside gene matches: 5. DNA of the CDR3: TGTGCCAGTAGTACACTAGCGGGGGCGGGAGAGACCCAGTACTTC. Amino acids: CASSTLAGAGETQYF.

The rearrangement uses TRBV28 and TRBJ2-7; D may be TRBD1 (5 bases). This CDR3 has 14 amino acids. Germline V CDR1 and CDR2: MDHEN, SYDVKM. V lost 10 bases and J 2 bases, leaving 18 bases between the germline ends. The CDR3 region has the DNA TGTGCCACTCAGGAACTTCAGGACACCTACGAGCAGTACTTC. Translated, it gives CATQELQDTYEQYF.

This clone was seen once. The chain couples TRBV5-1 to TRBJ1-1; 9 bases align to TRBD1. Germline trimming cut 2 bases from V and 3 bases from J; bases unmatched to any gene: 5. The CDR3 is 15 amino acids. Looked up from germline, CDR1 is SGHRS and CDR2 is YFSETQ. CDR3 in amino acids: CASSLRTGVDTEAFF. The CDR3 nucleotides read TGCGCCAGCAGCTTACGGACAGGGGTTGACACTGAAGCTTTCTTT.

V and J are TRBV6-1 and TRBJ2-1; possibly TRBD2 for D (6 bases). V lost 7 bases and J lost 4, with 17 bases in between. The V gene's germline CDR1 is MNHNS and CDR2 SASEGT. CDR3 length: 15 residues. CDR3 DNA sequence: TGTGCCAGCACATTCCGGGACTTCGAATACAATGAGCAGTTCTTC. The encoded protein is CASTFRDFEYNEQFF.

This chain links TRBV6-1 with TRBJ2-1, with 9 positions matching TRBD2. The germline V gene encodes CDR1 MNHNS and CDR2 SASEGT. J was trimmed by 12 bases and V by 5 bases; bases with no gene match: 8. The CDR3 totals 13 residues. The CDR3 DNA is TGTGCCAGCAGTATGGGGCGGGAGGGCCGGCAGTTCTTC. Amino acid sequence: CASSMGREGRQFF.

The chain carries TRBV19 and TRBJ2-4; unclear D gene. Germline values: CDR1 LNHDA, CDR2 SQIVND (reference sequence). Trimming removed 3 bases at V and 0 bases at J, with 6 bases between. The CDR3 has 14 amino acids. The CDR3 region is CASSITTAKNIQYF. The CDR3 DNA is TGTGCCAGTAGTATTACCACAGCCAAAAACATTCAGTACTTC.

The rearrangement joins TRBV10-3 to TRBJ2-5; 7 bases align to TRBD2. The J call may be mistaken, given a closer DNA end match to TRBJ2-7. CDR3 length: 16 amino acids. Germline V CDR1 and CDR2: ENHRY, SYGVKD. In DNA, the CDR3 is TGTGCCATCAGTGATTTTAGGGCTAGCGGATCCTACGAGCAGTACTTC. It codes for CAISDFRASGSYEQYF.

The V call is TRBV5-1, the J call TRBJ1-2, with D possibly being TRBD1 (6 bases). The CDR3 has 15 residues. V was pared by 1 base and J by 11 bases, with 21 bases between. Germline assignment: CDR1 SGHRS and CDR2 YFSETQ. This chain's CDR3 is CASSLLSGDIGEYTF. The CDR3 coding sequence is TGCGCCAGCAGCTTGTTGTCGGGGGACATCGGGGAGTACACCTTC.

The chain is built from TRBV10-3 and TRBJ1-1; 9 bases agree with TRBD1. Germline V gene lookup returns CDR1 ENHRY and CDR2 SYGVKD. Trimming took 5 bases from V and 5 from J; bases not matched to a gene: 9. The CDR3 is 15 amino acids. The CDR3 sequence: CAISPSGTGITEAFF. CDR3 coding DNA: TGTGCCATCAGTCCCTCCGGGACAGGGATTACTGAAGCTTTCTTT.